This passage covers 19 T cell receptor beta chains from one sample sequenced in a study of radiation and T cells in renal cell carcinoma. Time point described: baseline pretreatment blood. Treatment reported: 15 Gy SBRT to primary tumor, nephrectomy 4 weeks later. Clones were sequenced by immunoSEQ multiplex PCR, and TCRdb holds only the in-frame ones, with some missing. The sample holds 110,000 to 150,000 clones, roughly 83% seen once. Material: blood, obtained from a patient whose treatment included radiotherapy and nephrectomy. These receptors were obtained from a woman aged 45-65 years with renal cell carcinoma.

The chain carries TRBV6-6 and TRBJ1-1; D is uncertain. V was trimmed by 11 bases and J by 2 bases, leaving 9 bases between them. This CDR3 has 11 residues. Germline CDR1 is MNHNY and CDR2 is SVGAGI (reference sequence). CDR3 region: CAGRGNTEAFF. The CDR3 nucleotides read TGTGCCGGACGAGGTAACACTGAAGCTTTCTTT.

The genes are TRBV7-8 and TRBJ2-5, with D uncertain. The CDR3 extends over 16 amino acids. From germline, CDR1 is SGHVS and CDR2 FQNEAQ. V was cut by 1 base and J by 1 base, with 13 bases left in between. CDR3: CASSLELPGPQETQYF. CDR3 nucleotide sequence: TGTGCCAGCAGCTTAGAGTTACCCGGACCCCAAGAGACCCAGTACTTC.

The chain combines TRBV6-1 with TRBJ1-2; 8 nucleotides agree with TRBD1. This CDR3 is built from 17 residues. Germline V lookup: CDR1 MNHNS, CDR2 SASEGT. V was pared by 2 bases and J by 0 bases, with 8 bases of the junction left unmatched. CDR3 DNA sequence: TGTGCCAGCAGTGAACGGGGACAGGTGATGACTAACTATGGCTACACCTTC. Translated: CASSERGQVMTNYGYTF.

At least ten counts were recorded for this clone. The chain joins TRBV18 to TRBJ2-1; 11 bases are shared with TRBD2. Unmatched junction bases numbered 6, after V lost 5 bases and J lost 3 bases. This CDR3 contains 16 residues. Germline V gene lookup returns CDR1 KGHSH and CDR2 LQKENI. In DNA, the CDR3 is TGTGCCAGCTCAGAGGCTAGCGGGAGGAGCTACAATGAGCAGTTCTTC. It encodes CASSEASGRSYNEQFF.

The chain links TRBV5-6 to TRBJ2-5, with 7 bases that match TRBD1. Germline V gives CDR1 SGHDT, CDR2 YYEEEE. The CDR3 length is 15 residues. The trim removed 5 bases at V and 4 bases at J, leaving 11 bases unmatched. CDR3: CASSRVGQLLETQYF. CDR3 coding DNA: TGTGCCAGCAGTAGGGTGGGACAGCTCCTAGAGACCCAGTACTTC.

A few counts support this clone. V and J are TRBV5-1 and TRBJ1-2; D unresolved. The ends were cut back, 4 bases at V and 1 base at J, with 11 bases in the middle. The CDR3 sequence is 14 residues long. Germline CDR1 is SGHRS and CDR2 is YFSETQ. CDR3 protein: CASSPGAVNYGYTF. CDR3 in DNA: TGCGCCAGCAGCCCGGGTGCAGTTAACTATGGCTACACCTTC.

The rearrangement joins TRBV6-5 to TRBJ2-7; D not resolved. Trimming removed 6 bases at V and 4 bases at J, with 16 bases between. CDR1 is MNHEY and CDR2 is SVGAGI in the germline V gene. The CDR3 contains 14 residues. DNA of the CDR3: TGTGCCAGCAGCCGCTTGAGTCGGATGTACGAGCAGTACTTC. Residues: CASSRLSRMYEQYF.

This clone has just one count. This chain uses TRBV19 with TRBJ1-1; no clear D gene. Germline V gives CDR1 LNHDA, CDR2 SQIVND (reference sequence). The CDR3 extends over 14 amino acids. The germline V and J ends were trimmed by 6 bases and 0 bases, with 11 bases remaining between them. CDR3 nucleotides: TGTGCCAGTAGGGAAACGGGGTTGAACACTGAAGCTTTCTTT. The encoded protein is CASRETGLNTEAFF.

This clone was picked up one time. V is TRBV28 and J is TRBJ2-7; 8 bases align to TRBD2. The CDR3 totals 13 residues. Per germline, CDR1 MDHEN and CDR2 SYDVKM. The CDR3 DNA reads as TGTGCAACCGGGAGGGCGGGTGCCTACGAGCAGTACTTC. Encoded protein: CATGRAGAYEQYF.

There are a few counts of this clone. V is TRBV2 and J is TRBJ1-5; TRBD1 agrees at 7 bases. After removal of 6 bases from V and 3 bases from J, the junction contained 5 bases not matched to a gene. This CDR3 has 14 residues. Germline CDR1 and CDR2: SNHLY and FYNNEI. The DNA for the CDR3 is TGTGCCAGCAGATCGGGACAGCTCAATCAGCCCCAGCATTTT. This codes for CASRSGQLNQPQHF.

This sequence joins TRBV5-6 and TRBJ1-3; D is undetermined. There are 15 residues in the CDR3. The germline V gene encodes CDR1 SGHDT and CDR2 YYEEEE. V gave up 2 bases and J gave up 0 bases, with 9 bases separating them. This CDR3 reads CASSFDRSSGNTIYF. CDR3 coding DNA: TGTGCCAGCAGCTTTGACCGGAGCTCTGGAAACACCATATATTTT. Complete variable domain (other parts from reference TRBV5-6 and TRBJ1-3): DAGVTQSPTHLIKTRGQQVTLRCSPKSGHDTVSWYQQALGQGPQFIFQYYEEEERQRGNFPDRFSGHQFPNYSSELNVNALLLGDSALYLCASSFDRSSGNTIYFGEGSWLTVV.

This clone was seen a handful of times. This chain uses TRBV7-3 with TRBJ2-1; either TRBD1 or TRBD2 may fit D (5 bases each). The CDR3 runs 13 residues. V was pared by 8 bases and J by 9 bases, with 17 bases between. Germline CDR1 SGHTA, CDR2 FQGTGA. The chain's CDR3 is CASGRGRESEQFF. Written as DNA, the CDR3 is TGTGCCAGCGGCCGGGGCAGGGAGAGTGAGCAGTTCTTC.

V and J are TRBV7-3 and TRBJ2-7, with D perhaps matching TRBD1 (5 bases). The CDR3 has 16 amino acids. Germline-derived CDR1 and CDR2 are SGHTA and FQGTGA. Trimming stripped 8 bases from V and 2 bases from J, with 22 bases between. In DNA form, the CDR3 reads TGTGCCAGCCCACCTCATTTAAGGGGCATCCCCTACGAGCAGTACTTC. It yields the protein CASPPHLRGIPYEQYF.

This chain connects TRBV9 to TRBJ2-7; D not certain. The CDR3 consists of 13 residues. The germline V gene has CDR1 SGDLS and CDR2 YYNGEE. V dropped 0 bases and J dropped 3 bases, with 7 bases sitting between them. The CDR3 DNA reads as TGTGCCAGCAGCGTAGACGGCTACTACGAGCAGTACTTC. Translated, it gives CASSVDGYYEQYF.

The chain carries TRBV21-1 and TRBJ1-5; TRBD1, the table's D call, was not compared with the DNA. TRBV21-1 is labeled a pseudogene. The CDR3 is 16 amino acids. The DNA for the CDR3 is TGTGCCAGCAGCATCCGCAGACAGAATAGCAATCAGCCCCAGCATTTT. It translates to CASSIRRQNSNQPQHF.

This chain uses TRBV7-9 with TRBJ2-7; D remains unclear. The ends were cut back, 5 bases at V and 5 bases at J, with 10 bases in the middle. This CDR3 contains 12 residues. The V gene's germline CDR1 is SEHNR and CDR2 FQNEAQ (reference sequence). CDR3 nucleotides: TGTGCCAGCAGCCAATCCCCAAACGAGCAGTACTTC. It is translated as CASSQSPNEQYF.

The rearrangement links TRBV7-9 to TRBJ1-1; D call uncertain. Germline V gives CDR1 SEHNR, CDR2 FQNEAQ (reference sequence). The CDR3 covers 15 residues. Trimming left V 1 base short and J 1 base short, with 10 bases between. The CDR3 DNA reads as TGTGCCAGCAGCTTAGTAGGAGAGAAGAACACTGAAGCTTTCTTT. Translated: CASSLVGEKNTEAFF.

The chain carries TRBV27 and TRBJ1-6; TRBD1 agrees at 7 bases. CDR3 length equals 18 residues. CDR1 is MNHEY, CDR2 SMNVEV, per germline (reference sequence). Trimming removed 6 bases from V and 7 bases from J; junction bases left unmatched: 18. The CDR3 coding sequence is TGTGCCAGCAGCCTCTTTTGGGGGGAGACAGGGCTCAATTCACCCCTCCACTTT. Amino acid sequence: CASSLFWGETGLNSPLHF.

This chain connects TRBV6-5 to TRBJ1-4; D is uncertain. The ends were cut back, 6 bases at V and 7 bases at J, with 18 bases in the middle. Germline V gene data show CDR1 as MNHEY and CDR2 as SVGAGI. This CDR3 is built from 15 residues. The CDR3 sequence is CASSPDVPRVEKLFF. The CDR3 DNA is TGTGCCAGCAGCCCCGACGTTCCCCGGGTTGAAAAACTGTTTTTT.